These 3 T cell receptor beta chains share one sample of origin, sequenced in a study of cytomegalovirus exposure and HLA in healthy donors. It was with 60 Vbeta and 13 Jbeta primers that the PCR ran. Here immunoSEQ multiplex PCR was the method, and the copy in TCRdb shows in-frame clones only, minus some. The table lists around 130,000 clones, about 79% of them singletons. Source material: PBMCs. The receptors were sampled from a young woman in good health and CMV-seropositive.

The chain has TRBV13 and TRBJ2-1; perhaps TRBD1 as D (5 bases). Germline CDR1 reads PRHDT; CDR2 reads FYEKMQ (reference sequence). V lost 5 bases and J lost 9, with 8 bases in between. The CDR3 is 11 amino acids. The CDR3 reads CASSLDSEQFF. DNA for the CDR3: TGTGCCAGCAGCCTCGACAGTGAGCAGTTCTTC.

V usage is TRBV5-4 and J usage is TRBJ1-6; 7 bases align to TRBD1. CDR1 is SGHNT, CDR2 YYREEE, per germline (reference sequence). Trimming removed 0 bases from V and 8 bases from J; junction bases left unmatched: 8. CDR3 length equals 16 residues. DNA of the CDR3: TGTGCCAGCAGCTTGGGGGACAGCCCCGGTCATTCACCCCTCCACTTT. Amino acids: CASSLGDSPGHSPLHF.

V and J are TRBV5-6 and TRBJ2-5; 9 nucleotides line up with TRBD2. CDR1 and CDR2 (germline): SGHDT, YYEEEE. V dropped 3 bases and J dropped 3; count of bases not matched to a gene: 12. CDR3 length equals 17 residues. The CDR3 spells CASSSLSGLASEETQYF. The CDR3 coding sequence is TGTGCCAGCAGCTCGCTGTCCGGACTAGCGTCTGAAGAGACCCAGTACTTC.